These 31 T cell receptor beta chains came from one sample sequenced in a study of monozygotic twins with cystic fibrosis. Produced via immunoSEQ multiplex PCR; TCRdb's table is partial and in-frame only. The repertoire includes 34,000 or so clones, more than 85% of them detected once, and roughly 1% sits in the top ten. The specimen sequenced was blood. The receptor source for this set is a girl aged 2-15 years with cystic fibrosis.

The chain carries TRBV6-6 and TRBJ1-5; D unresolved. Germline V lookup: CDR1 MNHNY, CDR2 SVGAGI (reference sequence). V gave up 7 bases and J gave up 5 bases, with 9 bases separating them. CDR3 length equals 12 residues. CDR3: CASTSTDQPQHF. For the CDR3, the DNA is TGTGCCAGCACTTCTACTGATCAGCCCCAGCATTTT.

The chain uses TRBV27 and TRBJ2-1; 9 nucleotides line up with TRBD2. Germline CDR1 reads MNHEY; CDR2 reads SMNVEV (reference sequence). This CDR3 is built from 15 residues. The V gene end was trimmed by 2 bases and the J gene end by 4 bases; junction bases not matched to a gene: 3. CDR3 loop: CASSLGSGGYNEQFF. Here the CDR3 DNA reads TGTGCCAGCAGTTTAGGTAGCGGGGGATACAATGAGCAGTTCTTC.

The chain couples TRBV19 to TRBJ1-5, with D hard to call. Germline CDR1 is LNHDA and CDR2 is SQIVND (reference sequence). The CDR3 totals 15 residues. V was trimmed by 3 bases and J by 5 bases, leaving 14 bases between them. The CDR3: CASSMAGLRDQPQHF. In DNA, the CDR3 is TGTGCCAGTAGTATGGCCGGCCTAAGGGATCAGCCCCAGCATTTT.

The chain has TRBV27 and TRBJ2-7, with 16 bases identical to TRBD2. The CDR3 contains 16 residues. Per the germline V gene, CDR1 is MNHEY and CDR2 is SMNVEV (reference sequence). V gave up 5 bases and J gave up 5 bases; unmatched junction bases: 6. DNA for the CDR3: TGTGCCAGCAGTCCAGGGACTAGCGGGAGGGCCGACGAGCAGTACTTC. This encodes CASSPGTSGRADEQYF.

This clone was counted a single time. The CDR3: CASSLGQGNNQPQHF. Written as DNA, the CDR3 is TGTGCCAGCTCACTGGGACAGGGAAACAATCAGCCCCAGCATTTT. The chain recombines TRBV18 with TRBJ1-5; 9 bases are shared with TRBD1. This CDR3 is built from 15 residues. V lost 4 bases to trimming and J lost 3 bases; unmatched junction nucleotides: 4. Germline V gene data show CDR1 as KGHSH and CDR2 as LQKENI.

This clone was seen a single time. CDR3 protein: CASSLVATSGNTIYF. The CDR3 DNA reads as TGTGCCAGCAGCTTGGTAGCGACCTCTGGAAACACCATATATTTT. The chain couples TRBV5-6 to TRBJ1-3; no firm D call. V lost 0 bases, J lost 0 bases, and 7 bases lay in between. The V gene's germline CDR1 is SGHDT and CDR2 YYEEEE. There are 15 residues in the CDR3.

The chain uses TRBV7-9 and TRBJ1-1; D gene ambiguous. CDR1 and CDR2 from the germline V gene are SEHNR and FQNEAQ (reference sequence). V lost 1 base, J lost 4 bases, and 4 bases lay in between. The CDR3 is made up of 12 amino acids. The CDR3 protein is CASSLGVTEAFF. CDR3 coding DNA: TGTGCCAGCAGCTTAGGCGTCACTGAAGCTTTCTTT.

This chain uses TRBV5-8 with TRBJ2-3, with unresolved D. This CDR3 has 14 amino acids. Germline CDR1 reads SGHTS; CDR2 reads YDEGEE. V was cut by 0 bases and J by 2 bases, with 7 bases left in between. CDR3 nucleotide sequence: TGTGCCAGCAGCTTGGAGCCTAACACAGATACGCAGTATTTT. Protein product: CASSLEPNTDTQYF.

The chain has TRBV13 and TRBJ2-1; maybe TRBD2 (6 bases). Trimming pared 3 bases from V and 8 bases from J, leaving 14 bases between. From germline, CDR1 is PRHDT and CDR2 FYEKMQ (reference sequence). This CDR3 has 14 amino acids. The CDR3 region has the DNA TGTGCCAGCAGCTTGCGGGGTAGGGAGGATGAGCAGTTCTTC. It yields the protein CASSLRGREDEQFF. The complete variable domain, with remaining parts taken from reference TRBV13 and TRBJ2-1, reads AAGVIQSPRHLIKEKRETATLKCYPIPRHDTVYWYQQGPGQDPQFLISFYEKMQSDKGSIPDRFSAQQFSDYHSELNMSSLELGDSALYFCASSLRGREDEQFFGPGTRLTVL.

This clone has only one observation. The chain has TRBV14 and TRBJ1-1; no definite D call. Trimming cost V 8 bases and J 1 base, with 8 bases left between them. Germline V lookup: CDR1 SGHDN, CDR2 FVKESK. The CDR3 runs to 12 residues. The CDR3 loop reads CASSDWNTEAFF. CDR3 coding DNA: TGTGCCAGCTCTGACTGGAACACTGAAGCTTTCTTT.

The rearrangement joins TRBV10-3 to TRBJ2-5; the D call may be TRBD1 or TRBD2 (5 bases each). Trimming shortened V by 2 bases and J by 2 bases, and 15 bases separated the two germline ends. CDR3 length: 16 amino acids. CDR1 and CDR2 (germline): ENHRY, SYGVKD. DNA of the CDR3: TGTGCCATCAGTGAGGTAAAGGGACGCCTTCAAGAGACCCAGTACTTC. This translates into CAISEVKGRLQETQYF.

The chain combines TRBV4-1 with TRBJ2-4; possibly TRBD1 for D (8 bases). This CDR3 contains 16 residues. Looked up from germline, CDR1 is MGHRA and CDR2 is YSYEKL. V was trimmed by 3 bases and J by 7 bases, leaving 19 bases between them. The CDR3 is CASSHIWDRRGNIQYF. In DNA, the CDR3 is TGCGCCAGCAGCCATATCTGGGACAGGCGGGGGAACATTCAGTACTTC.

The chain links TRBV19 to TRBJ2-3; 10 bases map to TRBD2. Unmatched junction bases numbered 16, after V lost 10 bases and J lost 6 bases. This CDR3 has 16 residues. Per germline, CDR1 LNHDA and CDR2 SQIVND (reference sequence). The CDR3 DNA sequence: TGTGCCACCTCCCCCCAGGCTAGCGGGGGAGTCGATACGCAGTATTTT. Its translation is CATSPQASGGVDTQYF.

CDR3: CASSYRGQITGELFF. The CDR3 region has the DNA TGTGCCAGCAGTTACAGGGGGCAGATCACCGGGGAGCTGTTTTTT. The J gene is TRBJ2-2, the V gene TRBV6-6; 7 bases align to TRBD1. The CDR3 is 15 residues long. V lost 2 bases and J lost 4; bases outside the gene matches: 4. CDR1 is MNHNY, CDR2 SVGAGI, per germline (reference sequence).

The genes are TRBV19 and TRBJ2-7, with D tentatively TRBD2 (5 bases). CDR3 length: 13 residues. CDR1 is LNHDA and CDR2 is SQIVND in the germline V gene (reference sequence). V dropped 9 bases and J dropped 2 bases, with 14 bases sitting between them. The CDR3 sequence is CASTFPGAYEQYF. CDR3 nucleotide sequence: TGTGCCAGCACTTTTCCCGGGGCCTACGAGCAGTACTTC. Full variable domain (remainder filled in from reference TRBV19 and TRBJ2-7): DGGITQSPKYLFRKEGQNVTLSCEQNLNHDAMYWYRQDPGQGLRLIYYSQIVNDFQKGDIAEGYSVSREKKESFPLTVTSAQKNPTAFYLCASTFPGAYEQYFGPGTRLTVT.

This clone was detected once. V and J are TRBV2 and TRBJ2-2, with no clear D. The CDR3 is made up of 13 amino acids. Germline CDR1 reads SNHLY; CDR2 reads FYNNEI. V lost 1 base and J lost 4, with 4 bases in between. CDR3 sequence reads: CASSEVTTGELFF. In nucleotides, the CDR3 is TGTGCCAGCAGTGAAGTCACCACCGGGGAGCTGTTTTTT.

The chain carries TRBV6-5 and TRBJ1-6, with unresolved D. The ends were cut back, 0 bases at V and 7 bases at J, with 1 base in the middle. Germline values: CDR1 MNHEY, CDR2 SVGAGI. This CDR3 is built from 12 residues. CDR3 in DNA: TGTGCCAGCAGTTACTCGAATTCACCCCTCCACTTT. Encoded protein: CASSYSNSPLHF.

The chain employs TRBV18 and TRBJ1-6; D uncertain. Germline V gives CDR1 KGHSH, CDR2 LQKENI. V lost 2 bases and J 9 bases, leaving 14 bases between the germline ends. This CDR3 comprises 15 residues. The DNA of the CDR3 is TGTGCCAGCTCACCATCACCGATGCCCACTTCACCCCTCCACTTT. Translated, it gives CASSPSPMPTSPLHF. Combining the CDR3 with reference TRBV18 and TRBJ1-6 gives the whole variable domain NAGVMQNPRHLVRRRGQEARLRCSPMKGHSHVYWYRQLPEEGLKFMVYLQKENIIDESGMPKERFSAEFPKEGPSILRIQQVVRGDSAAYFCASSPSPMPTSPLHFGNGTRLTVT.

This chain connects TRBV19 to TRBJ2-5, with no clear D. CDR1 LNHDA and CDR2 SQIVND come from the germline V gene (reference sequence). The CDR3 covers 12 residues. V lost 9 bases and J 4 bases, leaving 12 bases between the germline ends. The CDR3 sequence: CASASARETQYF. CDR3 DNA: TGTGCCAGCGCGTCTGCTAGAGAGACCCAGTACTTC.

The CDR3: CASSAWFGAAYNEQFF. CDR3 DNA: TGTGCCAGCAGCGCGTGGTTTGGAGCGGCCTACAATGAGCAGTTCTTC. This chain uses TRBV9 with TRBJ2-1; tentatively, D is TRBD2 (5 bases). Germline CDR1 and CDR2: SGDLS and YYNGEE. The CDR3 loop spans 16 amino acids. V was cut by 3 bases and J by 2 bases, with 15 bases left in between.

The gene calls are TRBV13 and TRBJ1-5; no clear D gene. The CDR3 extends over 14 amino acids. Deletions cut 3 bases from V and 7 bases from J, with 13 bases between. Germline lookup yields CDR1 PRHDT and CDR2 FYEKMQ (reference sequence). The CDR3 loop reads CASSLSGYLQPQHF. CDR3 nucleotides: TGTGCCAGCAGCTTGTCAGGATATTTGCAGCCCCAGCATTTT.

A few counts support this clone. V and J are TRBV30 and TRBJ1-5; D unclear. Germline CDR1 GTSNPN, CDR2 SVGIG (reference sequence). The CDR3 totals 13 residues. Deletions cut 1 base from V and 5 bases from J, with 9 bases between. Here the CDR3 DNA reads TGTGCCTGGAGTGCCGGGATTCATCAGCCCCAGCATTTT. It codes for CAWSAGIHQPQHF.

V and J are TRBV9 and TRBJ1-1; D is undetermined. Trimming shortened V by 1 base and J by 3 bases, and 10 bases separated the two germline ends. The CDR3 loop spans 14 amino acids. The germline V gene encodes CDR1 SGDLS and CDR2 YYNGEE. In DNA form, the CDR3 reads TGTGCCAGCAGCGTAATGCAGACTTACACTGAAGCTTTCTTT. Translating it yields CASSVMQTYTEAFF.

The chain joins TRBV7-9 to TRBJ1-1; 7 bases match TRBD1. V was clipped by 5 bases and J by 3 bases; unmatched bases: 6. The germline CDR1 and CDR2 sequences are SEHNR and FQNEAQ (reference sequence). This CDR3 has 14 amino acids. CDR3 protein: CASSPTGVYTEAFF. In DNA form, the CDR3 reads TGTGCCAGCAGCCCCACAGGGGTCTACACTGAAGCTTTCTTT.

J is TRBJ2-1 and V is TRBV2; 10 bases agree with TRBD2. With V trimmed by 8 bases and J by 8 bases, 6 bases remained unmatched. CDR1 is SNHLY, CDR2 FYNNEI, per germline. The CDR3 runs to 13 residues. DNA for the CDR3: TGTGCCAGCGGAACTAGCGGGATGGATGAGCAGTTCTTC. Amino acids: CASGTSGMDEQFF.

The chain has TRBV7-9 and TRBJ2-7; D possibly corresponds to TRBD1 (5 bases). Trimming left V 1 base short and J 7 bases short, with 11 bases between. The CDR3 is 13 amino acids. Germline CDR1 reads SEHNR; CDR2 reads FQNEAQ (reference sequence). This CDR3 is CASSLEQGEEQYF. CDR3 sequence (DNA): TGTGCCAGCAGCTTAGAGCAGGGCGAGGAGCAGTACTTC.

The chain joins TRBV6-4 to TRBJ2-4; D is uncertain. V lost 6 bases, J lost 3 bases, and 15 bases lay in between. The CDR3 extends over 15 amino acids. Germline V gene sequence: CDR1 MRHNA, CDR2 SNTAGT. CDR3 sequence (DNA): TGTGCCAGCAGCGTTTATCGACGAGGCAAAAACATTCAGTACTTC. Translation: CASSVYRRGKNIQYF.

The chain links TRBV5-1 to TRBJ2-5; maybe TRBD2 (6 bases). The germline V and J ends were trimmed by 0 bases and 3 bases, with 6 bases remaining between them. CDR1 and CDR2 (germline): SGHRS, YFSETQ. CDR3 length: 13 amino acids. CDR3 DNA sequence: TGCGCCAGCAGCTTGGGGAGGGAAGAGACCCAGTACTTC. Amino acids: CASSLGREETQYF.

The chain couples TRBV16 to TRBJ2-1; D remains unclear. Trimming took off 2 bases at V and 7 bases at J, with 9 bases between the two ends. This CDR3 has 13 amino acids. Per germline, CDR1 KGHSY and CDR2 FQNENV. DNA for the CDR3: TGTGCCAGCAGCCAAGAGCAAGGGAATGAGCAGTTCTTC. Protein: CASSQEQGNEQFF.

The genes are TRBV7-2 and TRBJ1-1, with a weak D call TRBD1 (5 bases). The length of the CDR3 is 15 residues. The germline CDR1 and CDR2 sequences are SGHTA and FQGNSA. V was shortened by 0 bases and J by 1 base, with 9 bases between the two germline ends. The CDR3 sequence: CASSLAGQGNTEAFF. DNA of the CDR3: TGTGCCAGCAGCTTAGCGGGGCAGGGGAACACTGAAGCTTTCTTT. The variable domain in full, completed from reference TRBV7-2 and TRBJ1-1, reads GAGVSQSPSNKVTEKGKDVELRCDPISGHTALYWYRQSLGQGLEFLIYFQGNSAPDKSGLPSDRFSAERTGGSVSTLTIQRTQQEDSAVYLCASSLAGQGNTEAFFGQGTRLTVV.

The V call is TRBV27, the J call TRBJ2-5; 9 nucleotides agree with TRBD1. V was clipped by 3 bases and J by 3 bases; unmatched bases: 8. Looked up from germline, CDR1 is MNHEY and CDR2 is SMNVEV (reference sequence). The CDR3 has 16 residues. The CDR3 spells CASSFGTGRGEETQYF. The DNA of the CDR3 is TGTGCCAGCAGTTTCGGGACAGGGAGGGGGGAAGAGACCCAGTACTTC.